The 15 T cell receptor beta chains below all came from one sample that was sequenced in a study of CD8 T cells in ankylosing spondylitis (dated by TCRdb to about 2017). Libraries were made using 5' RACE. This sample was sequenced with an Illumina HiSeq 2500. TCRdb handled the public reads itself, with Q25 trimming in fastp and clone calling in MiXCR, and kept productive beta chains. All rows with the same CDR3 protein become a single entry with the most common DNA and genes. This sample is represented by around 150,000 distinct CDR3 sequences; more than 5.5% of them were singletons. Approximately 13% of the sample is in the top ten clones. Sequences were obtained from blood, either unsorted or a sorted T cell fraction (not recorded which). Receptor source: a female donor with ankylosing spondylitis or in good health (not recorded which).

This clonotype was detected only a few times. This chain links TRBV7-9 with TRBJ2-1; 8 nucleotides align to TRBD1. V lost 4 bases to trimming and J lost 3 bases; unmatched junction nucleotides: 2. There are 14 residues in the CDR3. CDR1 SEHNR and CDR2 FQNEAQ come from the germline V gene (reference sequence). This CDR3 reads CASSSTGGYNEQFF. The CDR3 region has the DNA TGTGCCAGCAGCTCAACAGGGGGCTACAATGAGCAGTTCTTC.

This clonotype came up many times. V and J are TRBV12-3 or TRBV12-4 and TRBJ2-1; D is possibly TRBD2 (6 bases). The CDR3 spans 15 residues. V gave up 5 bases and J gave up 0 bases, with 11 bases separating them. CDR3: CASSEDGSSYNEQFF. The CDR3 coding sequence is TGTGCCAGCAGTGAAGACGGGAGCTCCTACAATGAGCAGTTCTTC.

This clonotype was observed at least ten times. The V call is TRBV7-8, the J call TRBJ1-1; D ambiguous. The CDR3 runs to 13 residues. The germline V gene has CDR1 SGHVS and CDR2 FQNEAQ. V shed 2 bases and J shed 7 bases, with 11 bases lying between them. The CDR3 DNA reads TGTGCCAGCAGCTTAACTCTGGTTGGTGAAGCTTTCTTT. Protein: CASSLTLVGEAFF.

This rearrangement joins TRBV6-5 to TRBJ1-2; no firm D call. The CDR3 has 11 residues. Germline-derived CDR1 and CDR2 are MNHEY and SVGAGI. Between the trimmed V and J ends, which lost 8 bases and 6 bases, there was a span of 10 bases. The CDR3 DNA reads TGTGCCAGCGCCGGGGTAGATGGCTACACCTTC. Protein: CASAGVDGYTF.

The chain uses TRBV2 and TRBJ1-1; 9 bases map to TRBD1. Germline V lookup: CDR1 SNHLY, CDR2 FYNNEI. The length of the CDR3 is 14 residues. With 7 bases clipped from V and 11 bases from J, the junction kept 14 bases outside the gene matches. CDR3 nucleotides: TGTGCCAGCATGAGAGGACAGGGGCTCATCCAGGCTTTCTTT. Protein: CASMRGQGLIQAFF.

This clonotype was picked up many times. The chain uses TRBV7-2 and TRBJ2-3, with 7 bases identical to TRBD1. V lost 5 bases to trimming and J lost 2 bases; unmatched junction nucleotides: 7. Germline-derived CDR1 and CDR2 are SGHTA and FQGNSA. The CDR3 totals 15 residues. CDR3 region: CASSPLQGVTDTQYF. CDR3 coding DNA: TGTGCCAGCAGCCCCCTGCAGGGGGTCACAGATACGCAGTATTTT. Together with reference TRBV7-2 and TRBJ2-3, the CDR3 gives the full variable domain: GAGVSQSPSNKVTEKGKDVELRCDPISGHTALYWYRQSLGQGLEFLIYFQGNSAPDKSGLPSDRFSAERTGGSVSTLTIQRTQQEDSAVYLCASSPLQGVTDTQYFGPGTRLTVL.

This clonotype occurred many times. The rearrangement uses TRBV18 and TRBJ2-7; 8 nucleotides match TRBD1. Looked up from germline, CDR1 is KGHSH and CDR2 is LQKENI. The CDR3 is 14 residues long. J gave up 3 bases and V 5 bases, and 6 bases lay outside the gene matches. Here the CDR3 DNA reads TGTGCCAGCTCAAGGACAGGGAGTGGCTACGAGCAGTACTTC. Encoded protein: CASSRTGSGYEQYF. The complete variable domain, with remaining parts taken from reference TRBV18 and TRBJ2-7, reads NAGVMQNPRHLVRRRGQEARLRCSPMKGHSHVYWYRQLPEEGLKFMVYLQKENIIDESGMPKERFSAEFPKEGPSILRIQQVVRGDSAAYFCASSRTGSGYEQYFGPGTRLTVT.

The chain uses TRBV7-3 and TRBJ2-2; no clear D gene. Trimming pared 2 bases from V and 6 bases from J, leaving 7 bases between. From germline, CDR1 is SGHTA and CDR2 FQGTGA. The CDR3 has 13 amino acids. The CDR3 sequence: CASSLYGSGELFF. The CDR3 DNA reads TGTGCCAGCAGCTTATACGGGTCCGGGGAGCTGTTTTTT.

This clonotype was detected many times. The rearrangement joins TRBV12-3 or TRBV12-4 to TRBJ2-1, with D tentatively TRBD2 (6 bases). V lost 3 bases to trimming and J lost 7 bases, with 7 bases between them. This CDR3 has 12 residues. The DNA for the CDR3 is TGTGCCAGCAGTTTGGGGGGTAATGAGCAGTTCTTC. Protein product: CASSLGGNEQFF.

This clonotype has a count of ten or more. The chain combines TRBV6-4 with TRBJ1-4; 9 positions match TRBD1. J lost 10 bases, V lost 6 bases, and 9 bases had no gene match. The CDR3 totals 14 residues. Germline CDR1 reads MRHNA; CDR2 reads SNTAGT. The chain's CDR3 is CASRSRQGVGKLFF. CDR3 sequence (DNA): TGTGCCAGCAGATCAAGACAGGGGGTCGGAAAACTGTTTTTT.

The sample holds many counts of this clonotype. The genes are TRBV10-3 and TRBJ2-3; 8 bases line up with TRBD2. CDR1 is ENHRY, CDR2 SYGVKD, per germline. CDR3 length equals 13 residues. Trimming removed 4 bases from V and 6 bases from J; junction bases left unmatched: 3. The CDR3 DNA reads as TGTGCCATCAGTGTCGGGGGGGAGGATACGCAGTATTTT. This gives the protein CAISVGGEDTQYF.

A note on this clonotype: It may be a read error: a sequence one base away is much more abundant. The chain links TRBV5-1 to TRBJ1-1; TRBD1 is a possible D gene (6 bases). The CDR3 loop spans 17 amino acids. CDR1 is SGHRS and CDR2 is YFSETQ in the germline V gene. The CDR3 here is CDSSLGGSRGVYTEAFF. CDR3 DNA: TGCGACAGCAGCTTGGGGGGATCCAGGGGAGTATACACTGAAGCTTTCTTT.

This clonotype occurred many times. This chain links TRBV7-9 with TRBJ1-1; a weak D match, TRBD1 (6 bases). The CDR3 length is 15 residues. CDR1 and CDR2 from the germline V gene are SEHNR and FQNEAQ (reference sequence). Trimming stripped 3 bases from V and 4 bases from J, with 15 bases between. The DNA for the CDR3 is TGTGCCAGCAGCTTGATTGGGGGCCGTGGCACTGAAGCTTTCTTT. Translation gives CASSLIGGRGTEAFF.

At least ten counts were recorded for this clonotype. V gene TRBV20-1 combines with J gene TRBJ1-4; D is ambiguous. The length of the CDR3 is 11 residues. Trimming shortened V by 8 bases and J by 5 bases, and 9 bases separated the two germline ends. Germline V lookup: CDR1 DFQATT, CDR2 SNEGSKA (reference sequence). In nucleotides, the CDR3 is TGCAGTCTTATAGAGAATGAAAAACTGTTTTTT. As protein: CSLIENEKLFF.

The chain combines TRBV12-3 or TRBV12-4 with TRBJ2-2; tentative D call: TRBD2 (7 bases). The CDR3 is 16 amino acids. V was clipped by 0 bases and J by 3 bases, with 11 bases between them. The CDR3 sequence: CASSLAGGADTGELFF. CDR3 bases: TGTGCCAGCAGTTTAGCGGGGGGGGCTGACACCGGGGAGCTGTTTTTT.